The sequence of this T cell receptor (beta chain) was determined in a study of beta chain features in type 1 diabetes. Overall study context: The patients were much like the healthy donors in age, gender and cell yields. Findings and caveats of the study: Fewer junction insertions and more nucleotide deletions appeared in type 1 diabetes patients.

This CDR3 is built from 14 residues. Germline V gene sequence: CDR1 SNHLY, CDR2 FYNNEI. Trimming removed 4 bases from V and 5 bases from J; junction bases left unmatched: 4. Details on this clone: Antigen: not known.

The isolated RNA, all of it, was reverse transcribed, so expressed TCRB transcripts were what got sequenced. Data came from immunoSEQ multiplex PCR; TCRdb stores just in-frame clones and leaves some out. Here the sample spans about 350,000 clones, around a fifth being singletons. The TCR was taken from a young woman in good health. The sample consisted of naive CD4+ T cells from blood. The V gene is TRBV2, the J gene TRBJ2-2, with TRBD1 matching over 7 bases. This CDR3 is CASSGQGATGELFF. CDR3 bases: TGTGCCAGCAGTGGACAGGGCGCGACCGGGGAGCTGTTTTTT.